This TCR beta chain was identified during a study of blood T cell repertoires in COVID-19. Data came from immunoSEQ multiplex PCR; TCRdb stores just in-frame clones and leaves some out. This table has under 150,000 clones, more than 65% appearing once. The CDR3 spans 14 residues. Germline values: CDR1 LGHDT, CDR2 YNNKEL (reference sequence). Trimming stripped 7 bases from V and 2 bases from J, with 9 bases between. This clone was observed a single time. Possible read error: a much larger clone is one base away. The chain links TRBV3-1 (or the pseudogene TRBV3-2) to TRBJ2-6; no clear D gene. The sample comprised peripheral blood. The source is a man in his fifties or sixties with acute or convalescent COVID-19. The CDR3 DNA reads TGTGCCAGCAATAGCCTAACTGGGGCCAACGTCCTGACTTTC. This translates into CASNSLTGANVLTF.